This TCR beta chain was retrieved from a study of blood T cell repertoires in COVID-19. Across the whole study: Donors in the United States, Italy and Spain gave samples during acute or convalescent COVID-19. T cells, B-cell-depleted T cells, or PBMCs supplied cDNA or gDNA.

Trimming stripped 7 bases from V and 1 base from J, with 22 bases between. Germline lookup yields CDR1 LNHDA and CDR2 SQIVND (reference sequence). This CDR3 has 18 amino acids. Original analysis: Reference gene primer amplification gave estimated nucleated cell counts. TCRdb keeps only in-frame clones here, not all; method: immunoSEQ multiplex PCR. Clone size and the V and J calls come from that table; the DNA yielded D and trimming. The profile covers around 700,000 clones, with more than 80% appearing a single time and roughly 0.26% taken by the ten largest. Sequencing was performed on peripheral blood. The TCR comes from a woman aged 18-29 years with acute or convalescent COVID-19. The V gene is TRBV19, the J gene TRBJ2-2; weak D call: TRBD2 (6 bases). CDR3 nucleotide sequence: TGTGCCAGTAACCCTGAGGGGAGGACGTACCAGAACACCGGGGAGCTGTTTTTT. Translating it yields CASNPEGRTYQNTGELFF.